This TCR beta chain was identified during a study of blood T cell repertoires in COVID-19. Overall study context: Italy, Spain and the United States were the sources of the convalescent and acute COVID-19 samples. Sources were T cells, B-cell-depleted T cells, or PBMCs; the material itself was cDNA or gDNA.

This CDR3 has 15 residues. V trimming: 1 base; J trimming: 4 bases; junction bases outside the gene matches: 2. CDR1 is MGHDK and CDR2 is SYGVNS in the germline V gene. Original data processing: Quantification of nucleated cells was approximated via reference gene primer amplification. Clones were read by immunoSEQ multiplex PCR, and TCRdb kept only the in-frame ones, dropping some. V and J calls and clone size come straight from that table; D and trimming were deduced from the DNA. The table lists some 190,000 clones, approximately 82% of them singletons, with about 10% in the top ten. The sequencing sample was made of peripheral blood. This clonotype was obtained from a woman over 75 with active or convalescent COVID-19. The chain recombines TRBV25-1 with TRBJ1-1; 11 bases line up with TRBD1. The CDR3, as DNA: TGTGCCAGCAGTGAATCGGGGACAGGGGGCACTGAAGCTTTCTTT. Translation: CASSESGTGGTEAFF.